This entry is about one TCR beta chain. MiXCR, run by TCRdb on the 5' RACE reads, gives a single entry per CDR3 protein. The table includes 200,000 to 300,000 distinct CDR3 sequences, less than 8.5% detected once. The data were taken from a study of T cells after yellow fever vaccination. This CDR3 spans 13 amino acids. The V gene's germline CDR1 is MNHEY and CDR2 SVGEGT. V was pared by 4 bases and J by 5 bases, with 11 bases between. This material consisted of CD4+ T cells sorted from PBMCs, taken 15 days after the yellow fever booster vaccination. This receptor was taken from a man aged 25 to 40 who received the YFV17D yellow fever vaccine. The chain has TRBV6-2 or TRBV6-3 and TRBJ1-1, with D tentatively TRBD1 (6 bases). The CDR3 here is CASSSGGRTEAFF. CDR3 coding DNA: TGTGCCAGCAGTTCGGGGGGGCGGACTGAAGCTTTCTTT.